This record covers a single T cell receptor beta chain. Its antigen is not identified. The sample originates from a study of a mutant IDH1 vaccine in newly diagnosed glioma. For the study at large: Patients in the study were vaccinated eight times, receiving shots in weeks 1, 3, 5, 7, 11, 15, 19 and 23. Those enrolled had earlier been treated with radiotherapy, temozolomide, or both, mostly both. Vaccination followed radiotherapy alone by 4-6 weeks, or accompanied temozolomide cycles. Study-wide points: There seemed to be no relation between pseudoprogression and changes in top peripheral T cell clonotypes.

Documented time point: week 11, during vaccination. Vaccination used 300 ug of mutant IDH1 20-mer peptide per dose, with topical imiquimod. The method was immunoSEQ multiplex PCR; TCRdb's version includes in-frame clones alone and lacks a portion of them. The repertoire consists of roughly 120,000 clones, with roughly 88% occurring once and the leading ten covering around 0.6%. The CDR3 covers 15 residues. CDR1 is MDHEN and CDR2 is SYDVKM in the germline V gene. V lost 4 bases to trimming and J lost 14 bases; unmatched junction nucleotides: 13. The material was PBMCs, obtained from a glioma patient whose treatment included an IDH1 peptide vaccine. V and J are TRBV28 and TRBJ1-6; 8 positions agree with TRBD1. This clonotype was sampled from a woman aged 45-59 years with glioma. CDR3 DNA: TGTGCCAGCAGTTCGCAGGGGGCCGGGAAGGAGGCCCTCCACTTT. Translation: CASSSQGAGKEALHF.